The sequence of this TCR beta chain was determined in a study of CD8+ T cells in alopecia areata. Study-level background: It was oral tofacitinib, at 5 to 10 mg twice daily, that treated patients received. Study outcomes and limitations: How baseline CD8+ expansion relates to response remains uncertain (there was one nonresponder).

Worth noting for this clone: What it recognizes is unknown.

The treatment was: oral pan-JAK inhibitor, 5-10 mg twice daily. Sampling of alopecia areata patients yielded lesional scalp punch biopsies as well as peripheral blood. Sorting of CD4+ and CD8+ T cells was performed on PBMCs. Germline V gene lookup returns CDR1 SGHAT and CDR2 FQNNGV. The V end lost 5 bases, the J end lost 0 bases, and 14 bases lay between the germline ends. The CDR3 sequence is 16 residues long. Following extraction, RNA underwent reverse transcription to cDNA, which served as the sequencing template. Profiled with immunoSEQ multiplex PCR; TCRdb holds only in-frame clones, not every one. The sample has around 110,000 clones, about three fifths seen once.

The specimen was CD8+ T cells sorted from blood, collected at week 24, from a patient treated with tofacitinib. The gene calls are TRBV11-2 and TRBJ2-1, with D perhaps TRBD2 (7 bases). This receptor was identified in a human donor with alopecia areata. This chain's CDR3 is CASSGRGGLSYNEQFF. CDR3 bases: TGTGCCAGCAGCGGGCGCGGGGGCCTCTCCTACAATGAGCAGTTCTTC.